This T cell receptor (beta chain) is from a study of neurological immune-mediated disorders. Time point: longitudinal time-point 3. This CDR3 has 11 residues. V was pared by 6 bases and J by 4 bases, with 8 bases between. Germline values: CDR1 DFQATT, CDR2 SNEGSKA (reference sequence). TCRdb reprocessed the 5' RACE reads via MiXCR and lists one record per CDR3 protein. This table has 84,000 or so distinct CDR3 sequences, about 4.5% appearing once. This clonotype appeared many times. Sample: PBMCs. The chain carries TRBV20-1 and TRBJ2-3; D is unclear. The sequence was obtained from a woman aged 60-70 years with multiple sclerosis. The CDR3 spells CSALLPDTQYF. CDR3 in DNA: TGCAGTGCCCTCTTGCCAGATACGCAGTATTTT.